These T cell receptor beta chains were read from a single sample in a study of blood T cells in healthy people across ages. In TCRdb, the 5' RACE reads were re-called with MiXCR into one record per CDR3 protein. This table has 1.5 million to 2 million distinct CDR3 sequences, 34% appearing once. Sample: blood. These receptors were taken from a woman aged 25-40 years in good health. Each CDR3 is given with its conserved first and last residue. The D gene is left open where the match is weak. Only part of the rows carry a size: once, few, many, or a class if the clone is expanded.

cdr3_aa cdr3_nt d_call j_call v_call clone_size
CASSATGNNEQFF TGTGCCAGCAGCGCGACAGGGAACAATGAGCAGTTCTTC TRBD1 TRBJ2-1 TRBV7-3 NA
CASSFPGRGGTGELFF TGTGCCAGCAGCTTCCCCGGCAGGGGAGGCACCGGGGAGCTGTTTTTT NA TRBJ2-2 TRBV5-4 NA
CATSSGVKQETQYF TGTGCCACCAGCAGTGGAGTCAAACAAGAGACCCAGTACTTC NA TRBJ2-5 TRBV15 few
CSAPRGGLTEAFF TGCAGTGCCCCTAGGGGGGGGTTGACTGAAGCTTTCTTT NA TRBJ1-1 TRBV20-1 few
CTSSFGLEVTGYTF TGCACCAGCAGTTTCGGTCTCGAAGTGACTGGCTACACCTTC NA TRBJ1-2 TRBV12-3/TRBV12-4 NA
CASSLILTAGGGTDTQYF TGTGCCAGCAGCCTAATCCTAACCGCCGGTGGGGGGACAGATACGCAGTATTTT NA TRBJ2-3 TRBV7-9 NA
CASSYPTTVYSNQPQHF TGTGCCAGCAGTTACCCTACGACAGTTTATAGCAATCAGCCCCAGCATTTT NA TRBJ1-5 TRBV6-2/TRBV6-3 NA
CASSQTSGYSYNEQFF TGTGCCAGCAGCCAAACCAGCGGCTACTCCTACAATGAGCAGTTCTTC NA TRBJ2-1 TRBV4-2 few
CASSLGGATTDTQYF TGTGCCAGCAGCTTAGGGGGGGCCACCACAGATACGCAGTATTTT NA TRBJ2-3 TRBV7-9 few
CASSGTETQYF TGTGCCAGCTCCGGGACAGAGACCCAGTACTTC NA TRBJ2-5 TRBV6-6 many
CRAYGGYGYTF TGCAGGGCCTACGGAGGCTATGGCTACACCTTC NA TRBJ1-2 TRBV20-1 NA
CASTPGSGGNTDTQYF TGTGCCAGCACCCCAGGTAGCGGGGGAAACACAGATACGCAGTATTTT TRBD2 TRBJ2-3 TRBV12-3/TRBV12-4 NA
CASSQHPGGTNYGYTF TGTGCCAGCAGCCAACATCCAGGGGGTACTAACTATGGCTACACTTTC TRBD1 TRBJ1-2 TRBV14 NA
CSAQPEETQYF TGCAGTGCCCAGCCAGAAGAGACCCAGTACTTC NA TRBJ2-5 TRBV20-1 NA
CAISESLAPRETQYF TGTGCCATCAGTGAGTCGTTAGCACCGCGGGAGACCCAGTACTTC NA TRBJ2-5 TRBV10-3 few
CAGSFEDRASTDTQYF TGCGCCGGCAGCTTTGAGGACAGGGCGAGTACAGATACGCAGTATTTT TRBD1 TRBJ2-3 TRBV5-1 NA